A single sample is the source of the 4 T cell receptor beta chains below, sequenced in a study of shared clonotypes between healthy human individuals. Naive CD8 isolation took CD45RO-negative cells positively selected for CCR7 and excluded terminally differentiated effector memory CD45RA+ cells. TCRdb's copy holds only in-frame clones and misses some; the assay was immunoSEQ multiplex PCR. Of around 640,000 clones listed, 96% are singletons. Specimen: naive CD8+ T cells sorted from blood. Source of these receptors: a woman aged 25-40 years in good health.

The chain joins TRBV6-5 to TRBJ1-1, with 8 bases matching TRBD1. Germline loops: CDR1 MNHEY, CDR2 SVGAGI. Trimming at V came to 2 bases and at J to 5 bases, leaving 7 bases not matched to a gene. The CDR3 runs to 15 residues. As DNA, the CDR3 is TGTGCCAGCAGTTACGGAACAGGGGGTTTTACTGAAGCTTTCTTT. Translating it yields CASSYGTGGFTEAFF.

This clone was seen a single time. CDR3 sequence: CASMPSGGNTDTQYF. DNA of the CDR3: TGCGCCAGCATGCCTAGCGGGGGGAACACAGATACGCAGTATTTT. This chain connects TRBV5-1 to TRBJ2-3, with TRBD2 matching 11 bases. Looked up from germline, CDR1 is SGHRS and CDR2 is YFSETQ. The V gene end was trimmed by 6 bases and the J gene end by 2 bases; junction bases not matched to a gene: 5. This CDR3 is 15 amino acids long.

The chain carries TRBV9 and TRBJ2-7, with D uncertain. The length of the CDR3 is 15 residues. Germline CDR1 and CDR2: SGDLS and YYNGEE. The ends were cut back, 0 bases at V and 0 bases at J, with 10 bases in the middle. The CDR3 spells CASSVGSAASYEQYF. The CDR3 DNA follows: TGTGCCAGCAGCGTAGGTTCGGCGGCCTCCTACGAGCAGTACTTC.

J is TRBJ1-1 and V is TRBV10-1; a weak D match, TRBD1 (5 bases). Trimming pared 1 base from V and 1 base from J, leaving 16 bases between. The length of the CDR3 is 17 residues. Per the germline V gene, CDR1 is WNHNN and CDR2 is SYGVQD (reference sequence). The chain's CDR3 is CASSEWGRGAGNTEAFF. Written as DNA, the CDR3 is TGCGCCAGCAGTGAGTGGGGGAGGGGAGCGGGGAACACTGAAGCTTTCTTT.